Presented here are 27 T cell receptor beta chains from one specimen sequenced in a study of cytomegalovirus exposure and HLA in healthy donors (dated by TCRdb to between 2016 and 2019). Library preparation used the immunoSEQ multiplex PCR assay. For the multiplex PCR, a mixture combining 60 forward primers for TCR Vbeta segments and 13 reverse primers for TCR Jbeta segments was used. This immuneACCESS table, as held by TCRdb, lists in-frame sequences with V and J called but not all clones. Of the missing ones, under half trace to an unresolved V gene in checked studies; the others have no known cause. The sample contains about 140,000 clones, 80% to 90% of them found a single time. The ten largest clones take up 4% to 6.5% of the sample. Material: PBMCs. Receptor source: a woman under 40 in good health and CMV-seronegative.

This rearrangement joins TRBV30 to TRBJ1-6; D is perhaps TRBD1 (6 bases). Trimming cost V 5 bases and J 2 bases, with 13 bases left between them. From germline, CDR1 is GTSNPN and CDR2 SVGIG (reference sequence). CDR3 length: 15 amino acids. The CDR3 is CAWGLQGTYNSPLHF. CDR3 DNA: TGTGCCTGGGGACTCCAGGGGACCTATAATTCACCCCTCCACTTT.

The chain recombines TRBV5-4 with TRBJ2-7; 10 bases align to TRBD1. With 0 bases clipped from V and 3 bases from J, the junction kept 3 bases outside the gene matches. The CDR3 length is 15 residues. Germline V gene data show CDR1 as SGHNT and CDR2 as YYREEE (reference sequence). CDR3 region: CASSLEGTGVYEQYF. CDR3 bases: TGTGCCAGCAGCTTGGAGGGGACAGGGGTCTACGAGCAGTACTTC.

The chain joins TRBV2 to TRBJ2-2; 9 positions match TRBD1. The CDR3 has 16 amino acids. V gave up 7 bases and J gave up 5 bases; unmatched junction bases: 11. Germline CDR1 is SNHLY and CDR2 is FYNNEI. DNA of the CDR3: TGTGCCAGCAAGCAACAGGGGGCGCTGAGGACCGGGGAGCTGTTTTTT. This encodes CASKQQGALRTGELFF.

This sequence joins TRBV6-5 and TRBJ1-1; possibly TRBD1 for D (5 bases). Germline CDR1 MNHEY, CDR2 SVGAGI. There are 12 residues in the CDR3. V was clipped by 6 bases and J by 5 bases, with 10 bases between them. The CDR3 spells CASRGTGTEAFF. CDR3 nucleotide sequence: TGTGCCAGCAGAGGAACAGGAACTGAAGCTTTCTTT.

The rearrangement uses TRBV27 and TRBJ1-1; D remains unclear. This CDR3 has 15 amino acids. The V and J ends lost 3 bases and 5 bases respectively, with 16 bases between them. CDR1 and CDR2 from the germline V gene are MNHEY and SMNVEV (reference sequence). The CDR3 bases are TGTGCCAGCAGTTTCCGGTCCCCCAGCGATACTGAAGCTTTCTTT. It yields the protein CASSFRSPSDTEAFF.

The J gene is TRBJ2-5, the V gene TRBV5-6; no reliable D call. The DNA end favors TRBJ2-7, so the J call may be wrong. CDR3 size: 13 residues. Germline assignment: CDR1 SGHDT and CDR2 YYEEEE. CDR3 sequence (DNA): TGTGCCAGCAGCCTATTGGCGTTGGGCGAGCAGTACTTC. Translated: CASSLLALGEQYF.

The V and J genes are TRBV5-6 and TRBJ2-3; 12 positions agree with TRBD2. CDR1 is SGHDT and CDR2 is YYEEEE in the germline V gene. After removal of 4 bases from V and 3 bases from J, the junction contained 15 bases not matched to a gene. The CDR3 sequence is 19 residues long. The CDR3 bases are TGTGCCAGCAGCCCCACTCTAGCGGGAGGGGTAGTGTTGACAGATACGCAGTATTTT. This encodes CASSPTLAGGVVLTDTQYF.

V gene TRBV9 combines with J gene TRBJ2-1, with D possibly being TRBD2 (6 bases). The germline V and J ends were trimmed by 0 bases and 5 bases, with 12 bases remaining between them. Germline V CDR1 and CDR2: SGDLS, YYNGEE. This CDR3 is 15 amino acids long. The CDR3 spells CASSVAGVSHNEQFF. The CDR3 DNA is TGTGCCAGCAGCGTAGCGGGAGTATCCCACAATGAGCAGTTCTTC.

CDR3 sequence (DNA): TGTGCCAGCAGCTTTGTAATAGGGACAGGGGCCGGGGGGCAGCAGTACTTC. Encoded protein: CASSFVIGTGAGGQQYF. The chain carries TRBV11-2 and TRBJ2-7, with 10 bases lining up with TRBD1. The V segment lost 3 bases and the J segment 8 bases; nucleotides outside the gene matches: 16. The CDR3 covers 17 residues. CDR1 and CDR2 from the germline V gene are SGHAT and FQNNGV.

The V and J genes are TRBV2 and TRBJ2-7; D gene unclear. Germline V CDR1 and CDR2: SNHLY, FYNNEI. The CDR3 consists of 13 residues. Trimming left V 2 bases short and J 6 bases short, with 11 bases between. DNA of the CDR3: TGTGCCAGCAGTGAATCCCGGTCGGTCGAGCAGTACTTC. Translation gives CASSESRSVEQYF.

This chain's CDR3 is CAGKDRGTDTQYF. The CDR3 region has the DNA TGTGCCGGGAAGGACAGGGGGACAGATACGCAGTATTTT. V and J are TRBV5-4 and TRBJ2-3, with 10 bases lining up with TRBD1. CDR1 and CDR2 from the germline V gene are SGHNT and YYREEE (reference sequence). The CDR3 is 13 amino acids. V was pared by 10 bases and J by 3 bases, with 5 bases of the junction left unmatched.

V is TRBV6-5 and J is TRBJ2-5; tentative D call: TRBD1 (6 bases). The V and J ends lost 0 bases and 0 bases respectively, with 11 bases between them. Germline V CDR1 and CDR2: MNHEY, SVGAGI. The CDR3 is made up of 16 amino acids. The CDR3 spells CASSYSRDTHQETQYF. DNA of the CDR3: TGTGCCAGCAGTTACTCGAGGGACACCCACCAAGAGACCCAGTACTTC.

The V gene is TRBV7-3, the J gene TRBJ2-2; 7 nucleotides align to TRBD1. This CDR3 is 15 amino acids long. The V segment lost 3 bases and the J segment 1 base; nucleotides outside the gene matches: 2. CDR1 is SGHTA and CDR2 is FQGTGA in the germline V gene. The CDR3 DNA is TGTGCCAGCAGCTTGGGGACAGTGAACACCGGGGAGCTGTTTTTT. Protein product: CASSLGTVNTGELFF.

The chain recombines TRBV28 with TRBJ2-5; 7 bases fit TRBD1. The CDR3 runs 14 residues. With 6 bases clipped from V and 3 bases from J, the junction kept 7 bases outside the gene matches. CDR1 is MDHEN and CDR2 is SYDVKM in the germline V gene. The CDR3 bases are TGTGCCAGCAGGGGAGACAGGGTCGAAGAGACCCAGTACTTC. The encoded protein is CASRGDRVEETQYF.

The J gene is TRBJ1-2, the V gene TRBV29-1, with 7 bases matching TRBD1. The J segment lost 4 bases and the V segment lost 3 bases, leaving 2 bases of the junction unmatched. The CDR3 spans 12 residues. Germline CDR1 is SQVTM and CDR2 is ANQGSEA. The CDR3, as DNA: TGCAGCGTTGAGGACAGGACCTATGGCTACACCTTC. Its protein product is CSVEDRTYGYTF.

This clone has a single count. The chain carries TRBV28 and TRBJ1-1, with 10 bases identical to TRBD1. Germline CDR1 reads MDHEN; CDR2 reads SYDVKM. The CDR3 has 14 amino acids. The junction had 4 bases not matched to a gene; V was cut back by 5 bases and J by 4 bases. DNA of the CDR3: TGTGCCAGCAGTGGGGGGGACAGGGGCACTGAAGCTTTCTTT. This gives the protein CASSGGDRGTEAFF.

The chain is built from TRBV7-2 and TRBJ2-5; a weak D match, TRBD2 (5 bases). Trimming took 2 bases from V and 5 from J, leaving 12 bases between them. The CDR3 covers 14 residues. Germline loops: CDR1 SGHTA, CDR2 FQGNSA. CDR3 amino acids: CASSLSRPGETQYF. The CDR3 nucleotides are TGTGCCAGCAGCTTATCCCGCCCGGGGGAGACCCAGTACTTC.

Concerning this clone: Other nucleotide sequences from this sample produce the same CDR3. The chain links TRBV15 to TRBJ2-5; D gene ambiguous. The germline V gene has CDR1 LNHNV and CDR2 YYDKDF (reference sequence). Between the trimmed V and J ends, which lost 0 bases and 3 bases, there was a span of 5 bases. The CDR3 has 13 residues. This chain's CDR3 is CATSRDFEETQYF. The CDR3 DNA sequence: TGTGCCACCAGCAGAGATTTCGAAGAGACCCAGTACTTC.

This clone came up a few times. This chain uses TRBV4-2 with TRBJ2-3, with D perhaps TRBD2 (7 bases). The V gene's germline CDR1 is LGHNA and CDR2 YNFKEQ. The CDR3 length is 16 residues. V lost 4 bases and J 4 bases, leaving 18 bases between the germline ends. The DNA of the CDR3 is TGTGCCAGCAGCCCCGAGGAGGGGGGGGGACCAGATACGCAGTATTTT. As protein: CASSPEEGGGPDTQYF.

The chain combines TRBV5-1 with TRBJ1-2; 11 positions agree with TRBD1. The V gene's germline CDR1 is SGHRS and CDR2 YFSETQ. CDR3 size: 15 residues. Trimming took 0 bases from V and 8 from J; bases not matched to a gene: 6. The CDR3: CASSLVGQGARGYTF. The CDR3 DNA reads as TGCGCCAGCAGCTTGGTTGGACAGGGGGCGCGAGGCTACACCTTC.

This rearrangement joins TRBV7-2 to TRBJ1-2; 7 bases fit TRBD1. Per the germline V gene, CDR1 is SGHTA and CDR2 is FQGNSA. The V gene end was trimmed by 4 bases and the J gene end by 5 bases; junction bases not matched to a gene: 7. CDR3 length: 14 residues. The chain's CDR3 is CASSYGQERYGYTF. The CDR3 DNA is TGTGCCAGCAGCTACGGACAGGAAAGATATGGCTACACCTTC. Filled out from reference TRBV7-2 and TRBJ1-2, the complete variable domain reads GAGVSQSPSNKVTEKGKDVELRCDPISGHTALYWYRQSLGQGLEFLIYFQGNSAPDKSGLPSDRFSAERTGGSVSTLTIQRTQQEDSAVYLCASSYGQERYGYTFGSGTRLTVV.

The chain is built from TRBV7-9 and TRBJ2-3, with a tentative D call TRBD2 (5 bases). From germline, CDR1 is SEHNR and CDR2 FQNEAQ (reference sequence). The CDR3 consists of 15 residues. V was shortened by 7 bases and J by 6 bases, with 20 bases between the two germline ends. The CDR3 DNA reads TGTGCCAGCACCCCAGAGGGATCTAGTTTGGATACGCAGTATTTT. This sequence encodes CASTPEGSSLDTQYF.

There are a few counts of this clone. The genes are TRBV7-9 and TRBJ1-5; D not certain. This CDR3 has 14 residues. Germline loops: CDR1 SEHNR, CDR2 FQNEAQ (reference sequence). V was trimmed by 4 bases and J by 0 bases, leaving 7 bases between them. The CDR3 region is CASSYFGSNQPQHF. In nucleotides, the CDR3 is TGTGCCAGCAGCTACTTCGGTAGCAATCAGCCCCAGCATTTT.

This chain links TRBV9 with TRBJ1-5, with 9 bases identical to TRBD1. The CDR3 is 16 amino acids. V dropped 0 bases and J dropped 4; count of bases not matched to a gene: 5. From germline, CDR1 is SGDLS and CDR2 YYNGEE. CDR3 DNA: TGTGCCAGCAGCGTAGGACAGGGGGGCCTTAATCAGCCCCAGCATTTT. It translates to CASSVGQGGLNQPQHF.

This clone came up once. In this CDR3 the conserved last residue, phenylalanine or tryptophan, is missing, so a read error is likely. No DNA is shown, since the ends of the CDR3 on it are uncertain; the CDR3 is the one TCRdb lists. The gene calls are TRBV28 and TRBJ1-1; the table's D call of TRBD1 was not tested on the DNA. The CDR3 is 14 residues long, ends included. The V gene's germline CDR1 is MDHEN and CDR2 SYDVKM. CDR3 amino acids: CASSFLASGTGGLI.

The rearrangement joins TRBV19 to TRBJ2-5, with 7 bases matching TRBD1. V dropped 4 bases and J dropped 2; count of bases not matched to a gene: 4. The CDR3 has 14 amino acids. Germline-derived CDR1 and CDR2 are LNHDA and SQIVND (reference sequence). The CDR3 DNA sequence: TGTGCCAGTAGTACCAGCAGGGGGCAAGAGACCCAGTACTTC. Translation: CASSTSRGQETQYF. Combining the CDR3 with reference TRBV19 and TRBJ2-5 gives the whole variable domain DGGITQSPKYLFRKEGQNVTLSCEQNLNHDAMYWYRQDPGQGLRLIYYSQIVNDFQKGDIAEGYSVSREKKESFPLTVTSAQKNPTAFYLCASSTSRGQETQYFGPGTRLLVL.

J is TRBJ2-1 and V is TRBV28; the match to TRBD2 covers 9 bases. V dropped 5 bases and J dropped 4; count of bases not matched to a gene: 3. This CDR3 contains 14 residues. The V gene's germline CDR1 is MDHEN and CDR2 SYDVKM. CDR3 nucleotides: TGTGCCAGCAGTAGACTAGCGGAGTACAATGAGCAGTTCTTC. It specifies CASSRLAEYNEQFF. The whole variable domain, remainder taken from reference TRBV28 and TRBJ2-1, is DVKVTQSSRYLVKRTGEKVFLECVQDMDHENMFWYRQDPGLGLRLIYFSYDVKMKEKGDIPEGYSVSREKKERFSLILESASTNQTSMYLCASSRLAEYNEQFFGPGTRLTVL.